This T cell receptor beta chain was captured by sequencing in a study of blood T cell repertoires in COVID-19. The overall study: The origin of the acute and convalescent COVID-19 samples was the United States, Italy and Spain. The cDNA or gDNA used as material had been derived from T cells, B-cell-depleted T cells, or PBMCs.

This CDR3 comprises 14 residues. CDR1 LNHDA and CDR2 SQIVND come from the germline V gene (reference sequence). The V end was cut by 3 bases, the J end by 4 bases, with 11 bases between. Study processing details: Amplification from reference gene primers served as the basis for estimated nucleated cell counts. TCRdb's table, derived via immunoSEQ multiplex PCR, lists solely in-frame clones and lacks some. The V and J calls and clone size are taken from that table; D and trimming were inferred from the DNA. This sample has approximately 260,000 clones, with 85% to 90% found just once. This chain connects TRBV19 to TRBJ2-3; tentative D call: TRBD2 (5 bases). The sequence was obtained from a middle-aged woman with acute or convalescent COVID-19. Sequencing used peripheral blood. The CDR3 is CASSMRVGADTQYF. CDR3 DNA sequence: TGTGCCAGTAGTATGAGGGTTGGGGCAGATACGCAGTATTTT.